The present T cell receptor (beta chain) was sequenced within a study of molecular identifiers for immune sequencing clone quantification. Study context: Replicates involved a five-way split of RNA from roughly 20,000 or 100,000 naive CD8 cells, with sequencing of four.

For naive CD8 T cells, sorting used the CD8+CD4-CCR7+CD45RA+ phenotype. Trimming at V came to 4 bases and at J to 5 bases, leaving 4 bases not matched to a gene. CDR3 length equals 14 residues. Germline-derived CDR1 and CDR2 are MNHEY and SMNVEV (reference sequence). Study-wide results and caveats: Identical TCR molecules can share a barcode, and this sharing could underestimate highly expanded clone sizes.

In this sample, this clonotype turned up many times. What it binds is unknown. TCRdb reprocessed the PCR reads with MiXCR, giving one entry per CDR3 protein. In the table there are some 97,000 distinct CDR3 sequences, roughly a third of which are singletons. Sequenced input: naive CD8+ T cells from blood, with Jurkat cell RNA spiked in. As for subset: FACS-sorted CD8+CD4-CCR7+CD45RA+ naive T cells. The genes are TRBV27 and TRBJ1-5; 8 bases are a match to TRBD1. The clonotype comes from a human donor in good health. Some libraries in this study had Jurkat cell RNA spiked in. Here the CDR3 DNA reads TGTGCCAGCAGTTCTCAGGGGGCAGATCAGCCCCAGCATTTT. Its translation: CASSSQGADQPQHF.